The source of this TCR beta chain is a study of T cells in Graves' hyperthyroidism and ophthalmopathy. Whole-study findings and limits: Most clonotypes that expanded in the thyroid above 0.001 also showed up in blood. Ophthalmopathy got predicted by the model a median about 6.7 months before its onset.

Exclusion followed for patients with uncontrolled infection, other autoimmune disease, pregnancy or lactation. There were TCR beta CDR3 regions amplified from RNA transcripts. The TCR CDR3 was amplified in a first-round RT-PCR using the HTBI primer set. Using its own MiXCR run on the multiplex PCR reads, TCRdb lists one record per CDR3 protein. The top ten clones hold 25% to 30% of a sample with around 240,000 distinct CDR3 sequences, less than 20% of them seen once. Concerning this clonotype itself: Its antigen is as yet unknown.

V shed 2 bases and J shed 2 bases, with 12 bases lying between them. This CDR3 is 15 amino acids long. Germline lookup yields CDR1 MNHEY and CDR2 SVGEGT. The TCR comes from a woman aged 18-29 years with Graves' ophthalmopathy. Sequencing was done on a sample of blood. V and J are TRBV6-2 or TRBV6-3 and TRBJ2-5; D gene unclear. The CDR3 sequence is CASSYARHLQETQYF. In DNA, the CDR3 is TGTGCCAGCAGTTACGCCCGTCACCTACAAGAGACCCAGTACTTC.